These T cell receptor beta chains were read from a single sample in a study of beta chain features in type 1 diabetes. Only in-frame clones appear in the TCRdb table, and some are missing; sequencing was by immunoSEQ multiplex PCR. The table includes hundreds of thousands of clones, 12% to 15% detected once. The specimen sequenced was central memory CD4+ T cells from blood. Receptors originate from a man aged 30 to 45 in good health. Each CDR3 is given with its conserved first and last residue. D genes are given only for firm matches. Rows give clone size only sometimes, using once, few, many, or a class for an expanded clone.

CDR3 length,D gene,V gene,J gene,clone size,CDR3 protein,CDR3 DNA
14,TRBD1,TRBV5-1,TRBJ1-1,few,CASSSWDRGTEAFF,TGCGCCAGCAGCTCATGGGACAGGGGCACTGAAGCTTTCTTT
17,TRBD1,TRBV2,TRBJ2-1,.,CASSLEGQGSSYNEQFF,TGTGCCAGCAGCTTAGAGGGACAGGGCAGCTCCTACAATGAGCAGTTCTTC
14,TRBD2,TRBV11-2,TRBJ2-1,.,CASSLLAGDNEQFF,TGTGCCAGCAGCTTACTAGCGGGGGACAATGAGCAGTTCTTC
12,.,TRBV5-4,TRBJ1-5,.,CASSLMGQPQHF,TGTGCCAGCAGCTTGATGGGGCAGCCCCAGCATTTT
13,.,TRBV6-5,TRBJ2-2,.,CASSEANRRELFF,TGTGCCAGCAGTGAAGCGAATCGTAGGGAGCTGTTTTTT
14,TRBD2,TRBV4-2,TRBJ2-7,few,CASSFGGGAVEQYF,TGTGCCAGCAGCTTTGGCGGGGGGGCTGTTGAGCAGTACTTC
17,TRBD2,TRBV7-2,TRBJ2-2,.,CASSSKRGGHNTGELFF,TGTGCCAGCAGCTCCAAGCGGGGGGGTCACAACACCGGGGAGCTGTTTTTT
16,TRBD2,TRBV9,TRBJ2-7,.,CASSVAPSGGAHEQYF,TGTGCCAGCAGCGTAGCTCCCAGCGGGGGGGCCCACGAGCAGTACTTC
15,TRBD1,TRBV5-1,TRBJ2-7,few,CASSSRTGDPYEQYF,TGCGCCAGCAGCTCGAGGACAGGGGACCCCTACGAGCAGTACTTC
12,.,TRBV19,TRBJ1-4,.,CASTRGGEKLFF,TGTGCCAGTACCCGGGGGGGTGAAAAACTGTTTTTT
14,TRBD1,TRBV7-3,TRBJ1-1,few,CASSSTGANTEAFF,TGTGCCAGCAGCTCGACAGGGGCGAACACTGAAGCTTTCTTT
17,.,TRBV11-2,TRBJ2-3,once,CASSPRDMGRFTDTQYF,TGTGCCAGCAGCCCCCGAGACATGGGACGGTTCACAGATACGCAGTATTTT
14,.,TRBV11-3,TRBJ2-3,many,CASSLMTSTDTQYF,TGTGCCAGCAGCTTAATGACTTCGACAGATACGCAGTATTTT
14,TRBD1,TRBV12-5,TRBJ1-2,.,CASGLQGEISGYTF,TGTGCTAGTGGTTTACAGGGGGAGATCTCGGGCTACACCTTC
13,TRBD2,TRBV10-2,TRBJ2-5,many,CASSTAGGETQYF,TGCGCCAGCAGTACCGCGGGGGGGGAGACCCAGTACTTC
15,.,TRBV6-1,TRBJ1-2,.,CASSVGQGWVYGYTF,TGTGCCAGCAGTGTGGGGCAGGGCTGGGTCTATGGCTACACCTTC
14,.,TRBV7-2,TRBJ2-1,few,CASSLGGSIDEQFF,TGTGCCAGCAGCTTAGGAGGCTCGATAGATGAGCAGTTCTTC
14,TRBD2,TRBV7-2,TRBJ2-7,.,CASSLKRGAGEQYF,TGTGCCAGCAGCTTAAAGCGGGGGGCTGGAGAGCAGTACTTC
11,.,TRBV7-2,TRBJ1-1,few,CASSWHAEAFF,TGTGCCAGCAGTTGGCACGCTGAAGCTTTCTTT
10,.,TRBV29-1,TRBJ1-1,.,CSAQDSEAFF,TGCAGCGCGCAGGATTCTGAAGCTTTCTTT
15,.,TRBV7-7,TRBJ2-1,few,CASSPPWDSTNEQFF,TGCGCCAGCAGCCCACCCTGGGACTCCACTAATGAGCAGTTCTTC
18,TRBD1,TRBV19,TRBJ1-5,.,CASSISGQGAYSNQPQHF,TGTGCCAGTAGTATTTCGGGACAGGGAGCATATAGCAATCAGCCCCAGCATTTT
12,TRBD2,TRBV10-3,TRBJ2-2,few,CAISGGAGELFF,TGTGCCATCTCGGGGGGGGCCGGGGAGCTGTTTTTT
13,.,TRBV7-9,TRBJ1-2,.,CASSLDGNYGYTF,TGTGCCAGCAGCTTAGACGGGAACTATGGCTACACCTTC
14,.,TRBV30,TRBJ1-3,.,CAWDTSVSGNTIYF,TGTGCCTGGGATACTTCGGTTTCTGGAAACACCATATATTTT
20,.,TRBV6-7,TRBJ1-1,.,CASSYSEGHVWSIMNTEAFF,TGTGCCAGCAGTTACTCGGAGGGGCACGTATGGTCAATAATGAACACTGAAGCTTTCTTT
11,.,TRBV10-2,TRBJ1-1,.,CASSGGYEAFF,TGCGCCAGCAGTGGGGGTTACGAAGCTTTCTTT
15,.,TRBV4-1,TRBJ2-6,few,CASSQFNSGANVLTF,TGCGCCAGCAGCCAATTTAACTCTGGGGCCAACGTCCTGACTTTC
13,.,TRBV7-9,TRBJ2-1,.,CASSLAGGNEQFF,TGTGCCAGCAGCTTAGCGGGGGGCAATGAGCAGTTCTTC
15,.,TRBV9,TRBJ2-3,.,CASSVAGWGTDTQYF,TGTGCCAGCAGCGTAGCGGGGTGGGGCACAGATACGCAGTATTTT
13,TRBD2,TRBV11-2,TRBJ2-3,few,CASSPTGLGTQYF,TGTGCCAGCAGCCCAACGGGACTAGGAACGCAGTATTTT
15,TRBD1,TRBV6-5,TRBJ1-2,few,CASSTSGTGGNGYTF,TGTGCCAGCAGTACATCCGGGACAGGGGGGAATGGCTACACCTTC
14,.,TRBV6-1,TRBJ2-7,.,CASKPMTGPYEQYF,TGTGCCAGCAAACCAATGACGGGACCCTACGAGCAGTACTTC
17,.,TRBV7-2,TRBJ2-3,.,CASSPTVRWRSTDTQYF,TGTGCCAGCAGCCCTACGGTGCGATGGAGAAGCACAGATACGCAGTATTTT
13,.,TRBV2,TRBJ2-1,few,CASSRDHYNEQFF,TGTGCCAGCAGCCGGGACCACTACAATGAGCAGTTCTTC